This T cell receptor beta chain was sequenced during a study of human versus mouse CDR3 diversity and MHC coevolution. Study in general: Between roughly 5.5 x 10^6 and 1.6 x 10^7 valid reads came from each sample.

TCRdb's copy holds only in-frame clones and misses some; the assay was immunoSEQ multiplex PCR. The sample has more than 55,000 clones, 94% seen once. Cells were CD45RO-negative CD62L-positive naive CD4 T cells sorted from PBMCs. Germline CDR1 MNHNS, CDR2 SASEGT. The CDR3 sequence is 14 residues long. Trimming shortened V by 0 bases and J by 4 bases, and 10 bases separated the two germline ends. The TCR sequence derives from a person in their sixties in good health. Sequencing used naive CD4+ T cells from blood. Subset here: CD45RO-negative CD62L-positive naive CD4 T cells. J is TRBJ2-7 and V is TRBV6-1; TRBD1 is a possible D gene (6 bases). In DNA, the CDR3 is TGTGCCAGCAGTGAAGCGGGACAATCTTACGAGCAGTACTTC. This encodes CASSEAGQSYEQYF.